The clone carrying this T cell receptor beta chain was counted ten times or more. The antigen remains unidentified. Preparation of the TCRbeta library was carried out with unique molecular identifiers. TCRdb used MiXCR to reprocess the PCR reads, holding one entry per CDR3 protein. The sample yields about 260,000 distinct CDR3 sequences, roughly 11% seen once. This entry belongs to a study of T-cell reconstitution after alpha-beta-depleted transplantation in children. The study's findings and limits: The origin of alpha-beta T cells about two months after transplant was reportedly several hundred expanded graft clones. T-cell numbers and diversity one year post-transplant derived largely from freshly generated T cells. Surviving recipient T cells and thymic progenitors accounted for the high day-60 TCRbeta diversity observed in some patients.

The CDR3 loop spans 12 amino acids. V was shortened by 6 bases and J by 0 bases, with 7 bases between the two germline ends. CDR1 is DFQATT, CDR2 SNEGSKA, per germline (reference sequence). Sequencing used peripheral blood, obtained 180 days after TCRalphabeta/CD19-depleted stem cell transplant. The V gene is TRBV20-1, the J gene TRBJ2-3; D unclear. The receptor was isolated from a male patient between 2 and 10 years old who had a stem cell transplant for chronic granulomatous disease, so the T cells may come from the graft donor. The CDR3 sequence: CSARASTDTQYF. CDR3 DNA: TGCAGTGCCCGGGCCAGCACAGATACGCAGTATTTT.